Following are 5 T cell receptor beta chains from one sample sequenced in a study of cytomegalovirus exposure and HLA in healthy donors. This PCR relied on a set of 60 Vbeta primers and 13 Jbeta primers. Libraries were prepared by immunoSEQ multiplex PCR; TCRdb keeps only in-frame clonotypes and omits some of them. The table shows approximately 140,000 clones, with around four fifths occurring only once. Sequencing was done on a sample of PBMCs. The receptor set was obtained from a woman between 40 and 55 years old in good health and CMV-seropositive.

This chain links TRBV6-1 with TRBJ1-4; 7 bases match TRBD1. Per the germline V gene, CDR1 is MNHNS and CDR2 is SASEGT. Unmatched junction bases numbered 7, after V lost 5 bases and J lost 4 bases. The CDR3 contains 15 residues. This CDR3 reads CASSQTGLYNEKLFF. In DNA form, the CDR3 reads TGTGCCAGCAGTCAGACAGGGCTTTATAATGAAAAACTGTTTTTT.

The CDR3 sequence: CASSQAWGAAGEETQYF. CDR3 bases: TGCGCCAGCAGCCAAGCCTGGGGAGCAGCAGGGGAAGAGACCCAGTACTTC. This chain uses TRBV4-3 with TRBJ2-5, with D possibly TRBD1 on 6 matching bases. V was pared by 1 base and J by 3 bases, with 18 bases between. Looked up from germline, CDR1 is LGHNA and CDR2 is YSLEER. The CDR3 runs to 17 residues.

This chain links TRBV10-3 with TRBJ2-5, with D unclear. There are 12 residues in the CDR3. Germline V gene lookup returns CDR1 ENHRY and CDR2 SYGVKD. V lost 8 bases and J 2 bases, leaving 9 bases between the germline ends. As DNA, the CDR3 is TGTGCCATCGGCAGGTCTCAAGAGACCCAGTACTTC. It is translated as CAIGRSQETQYF.

The chain couples TRBV6-1 to TRBJ1-2; D uncertain. V was shortened by 2 bases and J by 8 bases, with 24 bases between the two germline ends. The germline V gene encodes CDR1 MNHNS and CDR2 SASEGT. The CDR3 totals 17 residues. The CDR3 reads CASSESKRGIGRFGYTF. The DNA for the CDR3 is TGTGCCAGCAGTGAATCTAAACGAGGGATCGGGCGATTCGGCTACACCTTC.

The CDR3 DNA follows: TGCGCCAGCAGCTTGCCAGGGAACACCGGGGAGCTGTTTTTT. Translated, it gives CASSLPGNTGELFF. This chain uses TRBV5-1 with TRBJ2-2; D remains ambiguous. CDR3 length equals 14 residues. The germline V gene has CDR1 SGHRS and CDR2 YFSETQ. The V end was cut by 1 base, the J end by 1 base, with 5 bases between.